These 11 T cell receptor beta chains originate from one sample sequenced in a study of CD8 T cells in Susac syndrome. An input of about 0.45 to 1 ug of RNA was subjected to reverse transcription using random hexamers. TCRdb recomputed calls from the immunoSEQ multiplex PCR reads with MiXCR, one row per CDR3 protein. The sample yields 120,000 to 150,000 distinct CDR3 sequences, approximately 94% seen once. The sample consisted of CD4+ T cells from PBMCs. The receptors originated from a human donor with Susac syndrome.

The V call is TRBV4-2, the J call TRBJ2-7, with D hard to call. The V and J ends lost 5 bases and 5 bases respectively, with 13 bases between them. The length of the CDR3 is 13 residues. The germline V gene encodes CDR1 LGHNA and CDR2 YNFKEQ. The DNA of the CDR3 is TGTGCCAGCAGCTCACGACCTGGGGACGAGCAGTACTTC. Translated: CASSSRPGDEQYF.

V is TRBV23-1 and J is TRBJ2-7; D remains unclear. Being an ORF, TRBV23-1 has a function that is uncertain. The CDR3 covers 15 residues. The V end was cut by 1 base, the J end by 6 bases, with 16 bases between. The CDR3 is CASSQFILKPIEQYF. CDR3 nucleotides: TGCGCCAGCAGTCAATTCATACTCAAGCCGATCGAGCAGTACTTC.

The J gene is TRBJ1-5, the V gene TRBV27; D is undetermined. The length of the CDR3 is 13 residues. CDR1 and CDR2 from the germline V gene are MNHEY and SMNVEV (reference sequence). With 2 bases removed from V and 6 bases from J, the gap between germline ends came to 8 bases. The CDR3 loop is CASSLVWGQPQHF. For the CDR3, the DNA is TGTGCCAGCAGTTTAGTATGGGGTCAGCCCCAGCATTTT.

The chain has TRBV7-2 and TRBJ1-5; tentative D call: TRBD1 (5 bases). The V gene's germline CDR1 is SGHTA and CDR2 FQGNSA. V lost 5 bases and J lost 3, with 14 bases in between. This CDR3 is built from 15 residues. This chain's CDR3 is CASSPRWGHNQPQHF. The CDR3, as DNA: TGTGCCAGCAGCCCCCGGTGGGGCCACAATCAGCCCCAGCATTTT.

The genes are TRBV4-1 and TRBJ2-7, with D unresolved. Germline V gives CDR1 MGHRA, CDR2 YSYEKL. Deletions cut 0 bases from V and 2 bases from J, with 8 bases between. The CDR3 is made up of 14 amino acids. The CDR3 bases are TGCGCCAGCAGCCAAGAGGGGAAACCCTACGAGCAGTACTTC. Translated, it gives CASSQEGKPYEQYF.

The rearrangement joins TRBV20-1 to TRBJ2-3, with 11 bases matching TRBD2. Germline V gene data show CDR1 as DFQATT and CDR2 as SNEGSKA (reference sequence). The length of the CDR3 is 15 residues. V shed 5 bases, J shed 3 bases, and the junction held 7 bases outside the gene matches. The CDR3 spells CSAAPGTSGTDTQYF. The CDR3 DNA is TGCAGTGCTGCGCCCGGGACTAGCGGTACAGATACGCAGTATTTT.

The V gene is TRBV5-4, the J gene TRBJ1-2; 7 bases are a match to TRBD1. The CDR3 extends over 14 amino acids. CDR1 is SGHNT, CDR2 YYREEE, per germline (reference sequence). V shed 4 bases and J 3 bases; nucleotides not matched to a gene: 6. DNA of the CDR3: TGTGCCAGCAGCCGCAGGGGGACCGACTATGGCTACACCTTC. This translates into CASSRRGTDYGYTF.

This clonotype occurred a few times. This rearrangement joins TRBV11-2 to TRBJ2-7; the D gene is possibly TRBD2 (6 bases). Germline V CDR1 and CDR2: SGHAT, FQNNGV. CDR3 length: 14 residues. V lost 3 bases, J lost 4 bases, and 13 bases lay in between. CDR3: CASSFVAGTYEQYF. The CDR3 nucleotides read TGTGCCAGCAGCTTTGTCGCCGGGACTTACGAGCAGTACTTC.

The chain recombines TRBV12-3 or TRBV12-4 with TRBJ2-2, with D tentatively TRBD1 (6 bases). CDR3 size: 14 residues. V shed 10 bases and J shed 2 bases, with 14 bases lying between them. The CDR3 DNA follows: TGTGCCACTCAGGGGCAGGGCAACACCGGGGAGCTGTTTTTT. Translating gives CATQGQGNTGELFF.

CDR3 amino acids: CASSPYRNYGYTF. In DNA, the CDR3 is TGTGCCAGCAGTCCCTATCGAAACTATGGCTACACCTTC. The chain carries TRBV12-3 or TRBV12-4 and TRBJ1-2; D gene ambiguous. The CDR3 has 13 residues. The V and J ends lost 5 bases and 2 bases respectively, with 9 bases between them.

The CDR3 sequence: CASSQALTGEEDSPLHF. For the CDR3, the DNA is TGCGCCAGCAGCCAAGCCCTGACAGGGGAGGAAGATTCACCCCTCCACTTT. The chain couples TRBV4-1 to TRBJ1-6, with TRBD1 matching 8 bases. CDR3 length equals 17 residues. V dropped 1 base and J dropped 8; count of bases not matched to a gene: 10. The germline gives CDR1 MGHRA, CDR2 YSYEKL.